The next 27 T cell receptor beta chains were all read from a single sample in a study of blood T cells in healthy people across ages. Primers used in a second PCR of about 6 to 11 cycles were a sample-barcoded 5' primer and a J-beta primer mix. TCRdb passed the 5' RACE reads through MiXCR, listing each CDR3 protein once. The sample has approximately 810,000 distinct CDR3 sequences; less than 35% are singletons. Sequences were obtained from blood. The receptors stem from a woman aged 80 or over in good health.

The sample holds a few counts of this clonotype. The chain uses TRBV18 and TRBJ2-4, with 7 bases lining up with TRBD1. This CDR3 comprises 16 residues. In germline, CDR1 is KGHSH, CDR2 LQKENI. Losses at the gene ends were 4 bases for V and 0 bases for J; bases not matched to a gene: 6. The CDR3 region has the DNA TGTGCCAGCTCACAACGGGACAGATTAGCCAAAAACATTCAGTACTTC. This translates into CASSQRDRLAKNIQYF. Complete variable domain (other parts from reference TRBV18 and TRBJ2-4): NAGVMQNPRHLVRRRGQEARLRCSPMKGHSHVYWYRQLPEEGLKFMVYLQKENIIDESGMPKERFSAEFPKEGPSILRIQQVVRGDSAAYFCASSQRDRLAKNIQYFGAGTRLSVL.

This clonotype was picked up many times. V gene TRBV3-1 combines with J gene TRBJ2-1, with D uncertain. This CDR3 is built from 16 residues. Looked up from germline, CDR1 is LGHDT and CDR2 is YNNKEL (reference sequence). Deletions cut 1 base from V and 4 bases from J, with 14 bases between. The CDR3 DNA follows: TGTGCCAGCAGCCAAGGGGCGAGGAGTCCATACAATGAGCAGTTCTTC. Translated, it gives CASSQGARSPYNEQFF.

The chain joins TRBV7-2 to TRBJ2-7, with 14 bases lining up with TRBD2. CDR1 and CDR2 from the germline V gene are SGHTA and FQGNSA. This CDR3 comprises 16 residues. V shed 3 bases, J shed 5 bases, and the junction held 6 bases outside the gene matches. The CDR3 spells CASSLEGLAGVHEQYF. The CDR3 DNA sequence: TGTGCCAGCAGCTTGGAGGGACTAGCGGGAGTCCACGAGCAGTACTTC.

Many counts were recorded for this clonotype. The chain couples TRBV25-1 to TRBJ1-2, with D possibly being TRBD1 (5 bases). Germline V gene lookup returns CDR1 MGHDK and CDR2 SYGVNS. V was pared by 8 bases and J by 4 bases, with 20 bases between. This CDR3 region has 15 residues. CDR3 protein: CASSIEGGVSYGYTF. CDR3 DNA: TGTGCCAGCTCCATAGAGGGAGGGGTGAGCTATGGCTACACCTTC.

This clonotype was observed a few times. V gene TRBV9 combines with J gene TRBJ2-3; D gene unclear. The CDR3 covers 16 residues. CDR1 and CDR2 from the germline V gene are SGDLS and YYNGEE. V was clipped by 4 bases and J by 1 base, with 16 bases between them. The CDR3 loop reads CASSSPVAPGTDTQYF. CDR3 nucleotide sequence: TGTGCCAGCAGCAGTCCGGTGGCACCTGGCACAGATACGCAGTATTTT.

This clonotype was counted between two and nine times. The V and J genes are TRBV27 and TRBJ1-1; a weak D match, TRBD1 (5 bases). Trimming removed 4 bases from V and 6 bases from J, with 15 bases in between. The germline CDR1 and CDR2 sequences are MNHEY and SMNVEV (reference sequence). This CDR3 region has 14 residues. The CDR3 loop reads CASSSLGARPEAFF. DNA for the CDR3: TGTGCCAGCAGTTCCCTAGGGGCGCGCCCTGAAGCTTTCTTT.

This clonotype was counted at least ten times. This chain links TRBV6-5 with TRBJ2-4; either TRBD1 or TRBD2 may supply D (6 bases each). Germline lookup yields CDR1 MNHEY and CDR2 SVGAGI. Trimming left V 6 bases short and J 4 bases short, with 13 bases between. CDR3 size: 14 residues. In nucleotides, the CDR3 is TGTGCCAGCAGGGAGGGGGGACTTAAAAACATTCAGTACTTC. Its translation: CASREGGLKNIQYF.

The chain couples TRBV20-1 to TRBJ2-5, with 7 bases identical to TRBD1. The CDR3 sequence is 14 residues long. Unmatched junction bases numbered 18, after V lost 6 bases and J lost 11 bases. Germline V gene sequence: CDR1 DFQATT, CDR2 SNEGSKA (reference sequence). CDR3: CSAPRPTGAVEQYF. The CDR3 DNA sequence: TGCAGTGCCCCGAGGCCTACAGGGGCTGTGGAGCAGTACTTC.

The CDR3 region is CASSAPFEADYGYTF. CDR3 nucleotides: TGTGCCAGCAGCGCTCCATTCGAGGCAGACTATGGCTACACCTTC. This chain uses TRBV9 with TRBJ1-2; no firm D call. Germline CDR1 is SGDLS and CDR2 is YYNGEE. This CDR3 is built from 15 residues. The ends were cut back, 3 bases at V and 3 bases at J, with 15 bases in the middle.

The table lists this clonotype with many counts. The rearrangement links TRBV20-1 to TRBJ1-2; D is unresolved. The CDR3 is 15 amino acids. From germline, CDR1 is DFQATT and CDR2 SNEGSKA (reference sequence). V was shortened by 0 bases and J by 5 bases, with 16 bases between the two germline ends. CDR3 nucleotides: TGCAGTGCTAGAGATTCCCAGCTAGTTCTTTATGGCTACACCTTC. Protein: CSARDSQLVLYGYTF.

This clonotype was found a few times. The chain has TRBV18 and TRBJ1-2; weak D call: TRBD1 (6 bases). The CDR3 runs to 13 residues. CDR1 is KGHSH and CDR2 is LQKENI in the germline V gene. V shed 3 bases and J shed 6 bases, with 11 bases lying between them. The CDR3, as DNA: TGTGCCAGCTCACCTCGACAGGTGAATGGCTACACCTTC. This codes for CASSPRQVNGYTF. Using reference TRBV18 and TRBJ1-2 for the parts outside the CDR3, the full variable domain is NAGVMQNPRHLVRRRGQEARLRCSPMKGHSHVYWYRQLPEEGLKFMVYLQKENIIDESGMPKERFSAEFPKEGPSILRIQQVVRGDSAAYFCASSPRQVNGYTFGSGTRLTVV.

This clonotype has only a few counts. V and J are TRBV6-2 or TRBV6-3 and TRBJ1-2; D not resolved. Germline CDR1 MNHEY, CDR2 SVGEGT. CDR3 length equals 13 residues. V was trimmed by 6 bases and J by 8 bases, leaving 16 bases between them. The CDR3 DNA sequence: TGTGCCAGCAGACAGTCAGGAACTGGCGGCTACACCTTC. Its protein product is CASRQSGTGGYTF.

The rearrangement uses TRBV6-1 and TRBJ2-1; 8 bases match TRBD2. The CDR3 length is 13 residues. The germline gives CDR1 MNHNS, CDR2 SASEGT. V shed 1 base, J shed 14 bases, and the junction held 7 bases outside the gene matches. CDR3 in amino acids: CASSEETSAGEFF. CDR3 nucleotide sequence: TGTGCCAGCAGTGAAGAAACTTCAGCGGGGGAGTTCTTC.

This clonotype was counted between two and nine times. J is TRBJ2-3 and V is TRBV7-2, with D unclear. The CDR3 spans 12 residues. Trimming shortened V by 6 bases and J by 4 bases, and 8 bases separated the two germline ends. The germline CDR1 and CDR2 sequences are SGHTA and FQGNSA. DNA for the CDR3: TGTGCCAGCAGACCAGCCGCAGATACGCAGTATTTT. As protein: CASRPAADTQYF.

The sample holds many counts of this clonotype. The rearrangement links TRBV6-5 to TRBJ2-7; TRBD1 matches 10 bases. Per the germline V gene, CDR1 is MNHEY and CDR2 is SVGAGI. The length of the CDR3 is 14 residues. V dropped 6 bases and J dropped 5; count of bases not matched to a gene: 7. The CDR3, as DNA: TGTGCCAGCAGCGACAGGGGGCCTCCGGACGAGCAGTACTTC. Translation: CASSDRGPPDEQYF.

In this sample, this clonotype turned up many times. The V call is TRBV27, the J call TRBJ2-7; TRBD1 matches 9 bases. Germline V gene lookup returns CDR1 MNHEY and CDR2 SMNVEV (reference sequence). Germline trimming cut 5 bases from V and 3 bases from J; bases unmatched to any gene: 8. This CDR3 contains 15 residues. Written as DNA, the CDR3 is TGTGCCAGCAGTAAAACCGGGACAGGGATCTACGAGCAGTACTTC. Its protein product is CASSKTGTGIYEQYF.

The rearrangement joins TRBV5-4 to TRBJ2-1; 8 bases fit TRBD2. The CDR3 consists of 13 residues. Looked up from germline, CDR1 is SGHNT and CDR2 is YYREEE (reference sequence). With V trimmed by 3 bases and J by 8 bases, 4 bases remained unmatched. The CDR3 spells CASSSVAGYEQFF. As DNA, the CDR3 is TGTGCCAGCAGCTCGGTAGCGGGATATGAGCAGTTCTTC.

This clonotype came up many times. The chain employs TRBV9 and TRBJ2-3, with D possibly being TRBD2 (5 bases). V gave up 2 bases and J gave up 6 bases, with 13 bases separating them. The CDR3 runs to 14 residues. Germline CDR1 reads SGDLS; CDR2 reads YYNGEE. The CDR3: CASSVRSREDTQYF. The CDR3 coding sequence is TGTGCCAGCAGCGTTCGATCAAGGGAGGATACGCAGTATTTT.

This clonotype has only a few counts. The chain has TRBV7-9 and TRBJ1-1; D perhaps matches TRBD1 (5 bases). With 1 base removed from V and 1 base from J, the gap between germline ends came to 13 bases. The germline V gene has CDR1 SEHNR and CDR2 FQNEAQ (reference sequence). The CDR3 consists of 16 residues. The CDR3 DNA follows: TGTGCCAGCAGCTTAGTTGGGGGGTTGGGGAACACTGAAGCTTTCTTT. Its translation: CASSLVGGLGNTEAFF.

Concerning this clonotype: This could be a read error, since a much larger clone is one nucleotide away. The chain employs TRBV11-3 and TRBJ2-1; D call uncertain. V lost 1 base and J 10 bases, leaving 14 bases between the germline ends. The CDR3 totals 14 residues. Germline V gives CDR1 SGHNT, CDR2 YENEEA. The CDR3 DNA reads as TGTGCCAGCAGCTTAGGTACCCTGAAAGCCGAGCAGTTCTTC. It yields the protein CASSLGTLKAEQFF.

The J gene is TRBJ2-5, the V gene TRBV12-3 or TRBV12-4; the D gene is possibly TRBD1 (5 bases). Near its end, the DNA agrees better with TRBJ2-7, so the J call may be wrong. The CDR3 is 14 amino acids. The CDR3 DNA sequence: TGTGCCAGCAGCAGGGCCTTAGGAAGGCACGAGCAGTACTTC. Encoded protein: CASSRALGRHEQYF.

This clonotype was observed at least ten times. This sequence joins TRBV20-1 and TRBJ2-3; 10 bases are a match to TRBD1. The V gene end was trimmed by 2 bases and the J gene end by 2 bases; junction bases not matched to a gene: 4. From germline, CDR1 is DFQATT and CDR2 SNEGSKA (reference sequence). This CDR3 comprises 15 residues. The CDR3 sequence: CSARTGQGHTDTQYF. The CDR3 region has the DNA TGCAGTGCTAGAACGGGACAGGGGCACACAGATACGCAGTATTTT.

As to this clonotype: Compared with germline, one end of the junction differs, possibly owing to a read error. J is TRBJ2-5 and V is TRBV10-3; no reliable D call. The J call may be incorrect, as the DNA end agrees better with TRBJ2-7. Germline CDR1 is ENHRY and CDR2 is SYGVKD. CDR3 length: 13 residues. This CDR3 reads CTISESPVAEQYF. The CDR3 DNA sequence: TGTACCATCAGTGAGTCCCCGGTCGCCGAGCAGTACTTC.

This clonotype was detected only a few times. V gene TRBV27 combines with J gene TRBJ2-3; D is uncertain. Germline CDR1 is MNHEY and CDR2 is SMNVEV (reference sequence). The CDR3 is 15 residues long. The V end lost 6 bases, the J end lost 0 bases, and 13 bases lay between the germline ends. DNA of the CDR3: TGTGCCAGCAGCTCGCCGGGCCCTAGCACAGATACGCAGTATTTT. It encodes CASSSPGPSTDTQYF.

The rearrangement joins TRBV11-2 to TRBJ2-3, with 8 bases aligning to TRBD2. The V gene's germline CDR1 is SGHAT and CDR2 FQNNGV. J lost 4 bases, V lost 1 base, and 4 bases had no gene match. This CDR3 spans 15 amino acids. As DNA, the CDR3 is TGTGCCAGCAGCTTAGTAAGCGGGGGCTCAGATACGCAGTATTTT. This codes for CASSLVSGGSDTQYF.

A word on this clonotype: A clone one base away is much larger, so this may be a read error. The rearrangement links TRBV2 to TRBJ2-5; D not resolved. Judging by the DNA end, TRBJ2-7 fits better; the J call may be wrong. The germline gives CDR1 SNHLY, CDR2 FYNNEI. CDR3 length: 13 amino acids. In DNA, the CDR3 is TGTGCCAGCAGAAGAGGACGGGTCAGCGAGCAGTACTTC. Protein: CASRRGRVSEQYF.

In this sample, this clonotype turned up a few times. The genes are TRBV5-1 and TRBJ1-1, with D perhaps TRBD1 (5 bases). The CDR3 has 12 amino acids. In germline, CDR1 is SGHRS, CDR2 YFSETQ. V was trimmed by 4 bases and J by 5 bases, leaving 9 bases between them. The CDR3 coding sequence is TGCGCCAGCAGCGGAGGGGTAACTGAAGCTTTCTTT. Its translation is CASSGGVTEAFF.